This T cell receptor beta chain was obtained from a study of response to subunit inactivated influenza vaccine. General study findings and limits: Researchers suggested that each seasonal influenza vaccination recruits few new T cells.

TCRdb re-called the RT-PCR reads with MiXCR, one entry per CDR3 protein. The table lists more than 550,000 distinct CDR3 sequences, 12% of them singletons. The CDR3 consists of 13 residues. Germline V gene data show CDR1 as SGDLS and CDR2 as YYNGEE. Trimming cost V 0 bases and J 1 base, with 4 bases left between them. Note on this clonotype: Antigen unknown. This may come from a read error, since a much larger clone is one base off.

The chain recombines TRBV9 with TRBJ2-5; D gene uncertain. Sequenced here: PBMCs from blood, sampled on the day of vaccination. This clonotype was obtained from a man over 45 who received an inactivated influenza vaccine. The CDR3 nucleotides are TGTGCCAGCAGCGTAGGACCCCAAGAGACCCAGTACTTC. This encodes CASSVGPQETQYF.